This paragraph covers one TCR beta chain sequence. Its antigen is currently unknown. This entry is derived from a study of shared clonotypes between healthy human individuals. Study at large: Researchers assigned three CD4 naive, three CD4 memory, two CD8 naive and one CD8 memory plate to each donor. Study-wide results and limits: Sampling used blood alone; tissue repertoires probably differ.

Selected positively for CCR7 and CD45RO-negative, naive CD8 cells excluded terminally differentiated effector memory CD45RA+ cells. The donor cohort consisted entirely of Caucasian adults residing in Nashville, Tennessee. CDR3 length: 14 amino acids. Germline V lookup: CDR1 SGDLS, CDR2 YYNGEE. Clones were sequenced by immunoSEQ multiplex PCR, and TCRdb holds only the in-frame ones, with some missing. The sample includes 600,000 or so clones, roughly 96% of them seen just once. The chain employs TRBV9 and TRBJ2-5; TRBD1 matches 8 bases. The J call is in doubt because the DNA end fits TRBJ2-7 better. The clonotype originates from a woman aged 25 to 39 in good health. The sample was naive CD8+ T cells sorted from blood. CDR3 coding DNA: TGTGCCAGCAGCGTAGGTGGAGGGACAGGCGAGCAGTACTTC. Translation: CASSVGGGTGEQYF.